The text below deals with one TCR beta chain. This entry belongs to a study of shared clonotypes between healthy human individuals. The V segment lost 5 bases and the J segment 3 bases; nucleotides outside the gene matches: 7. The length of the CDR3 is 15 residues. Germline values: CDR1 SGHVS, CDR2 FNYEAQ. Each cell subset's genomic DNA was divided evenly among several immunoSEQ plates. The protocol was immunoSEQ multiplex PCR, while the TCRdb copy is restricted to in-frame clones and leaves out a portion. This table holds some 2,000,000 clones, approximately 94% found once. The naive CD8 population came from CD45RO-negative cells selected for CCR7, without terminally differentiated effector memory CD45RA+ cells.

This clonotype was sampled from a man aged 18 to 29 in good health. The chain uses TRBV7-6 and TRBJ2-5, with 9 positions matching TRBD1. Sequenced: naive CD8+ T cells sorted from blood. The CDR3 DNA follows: TGTGCCAGCAGCCGCAACAGGGGGCTTGAAGAGACCCAGTACTTC. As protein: CASSRNRGLEETQYF. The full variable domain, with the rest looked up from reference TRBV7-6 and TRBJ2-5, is GAGVSQSPRYKVTKRGQDVALRCDPISGHVSLYWYRQALGQGPEFLTYFNYEAQQDKSGLPNDRFSAERPEGSISTLTIQRTEQRDSAMYRCASSRNRGLEETQYFGPGTRLLVL.